This entry describes one TCR beta chain. Its specific antigen is unknown. Base qualities are missing; no much larger clone stands one base away. This entry comes from a study of blood T cell repertoires in COVID-19 (dated by TCRdb to between 2020 and 2021). About the full investigation: The collaborator samples originated in the United States, Italy and Spain and spanned the acute and convalescent phases of COVID-19. The material from the prospective study consisted of cDNA or gDNA derived from T cells, B-cell-depleted T cells, or PBMCs. Deeply sampled blood TCRbeta repertoires from subjects exposed to, actively infected with, or recovered from COVID-19 were included in the dataset. The repertoires were released in a freely available public database meant as a resource for research on the immune response to SARS-CoV-2. The samples were drawn from two sources: the first 160 participants of the ongoing ImmuneRACE study, and 1,000 to 1,500 subjects contributed by 6 global collaborators. The sample metadata nearly always contained a de-identified subject ID, COVID-19 status, age in years and sex. Where HLA class I and class II types were available, the types were taken from metadata supplied by the sample provider, not from assay-based typing.

General conclusions and limits of the study: How much clinical and demographic metadata was included differed by source and by participant, and the metadata was provided uncurated.

The CDR3 covers 15 residues, taking in both the cysteine and the phenylalanine. The DNA shown is the 45-base CDR3, in frame from base 1. V is reduced by 2 bases and J by 5 bases, leaving a spacing of 16 bases between them. Per the germline V gene, SGHTA is the CDR1 and FQGNSA is the CDR2. Collaborating institutions collected whole blood in K2EDTA tubes following their own protocols. For TCRbeta analysis, collaborators shipped samples in one of three forms: frozen whole blood, isolated PBMCs, or DNA extracted from either of those sample types. The immunoSEQ Assay, a bias-controlled multiplex PCR, was used to amplify TCRbeta CDR3 regions from genomic DNA. As for the original processing: The number of nucleated cells in each sample was estimated from the amplification of reference gene primers within the assay. Sequence reads were collapsed and filtered to measure the absolute abundance of every unique TCRbeta CDR3 rearrangement. For each sample, productive Simpson clonality was calculated by taking the square root of Simpson's diversity index across productive rearrangements. TCRdb's version of the immuneACCESS table is confined to in-frame rearrangements and falls short of the full clone set. An unresolved V gene accounts for under half of the shortfall where checked; the remainder is of unknown origin. The V and J calls and clone size are taken from that table; D and trimming were inferred from the DNA. The sample table records around 34,000 clones; around 80% of these occur just once. Of the sample, roughly two fifths falls within the top ten clones.

Recombination connected TRBV7-2 to TRBJ2-7, and the D gene may be TRBD1, 6 bases matching. The sample was peripheral blood. This sequence originates from a man older than 75 with active or convalescent COVID-19. The DNA sequence is given as TGTGCCAGCAGCTTAAACAGGGAAGGCCTTGACGAGCAGTACTTC. The translation is CASSLNREGLDEQYF.